The 12 T cell receptor beta chains reported below all come from one sample, sequenced in a study of blood T cell repertoires in COVID-19. The data were produced by immunoSEQ multiplex PCR, yet TCRdb's version contains in-frame clones alone and is incomplete. This table has 100,000 to 150,000 clones, about four fifths appearing once. The material sequenced was peripheral blood. The receptors derive from a man aged 40-55 years with active or convalescent COVID-19.

Here the CDR3 reads CASSSSSTGERGAFF. The CDR3 nucleotides are TGTGCCAGCAGCTCCAGCAGTACAGGGGAACGAGGAGCTTTCTTT. The J gene is TRBJ1-1, the V gene TRBV11-2; 7 bases are shared with TRBD1. This CDR3 region has 15 residues. The junction had 15 bases not matched to a gene; V was cut back by 4 bases and J by 10 bases. Germline V gene sequence: CDR1 SGHAT, CDR2 FQNNGV.

The J gene is TRBJ2-7, the V gene TRBV19, with 7 bases lining up with TRBD2. This CDR3 contains 13 residues. The germline V gene encodes CDR1 LNHDA and CDR2 SQIVND (reference sequence). V shed 0 bases, J shed 6 bases, and the junction held 2 bases outside the gene matches. CDR3 in DNA: TGTGCCAGTAGTATAGATCGCGGGGGCGAGCAGTACTTC. Amino acid sequence: CASSIDRGGEQYF.

The chain employs TRBV30 and TRBJ1-2, with 10 positions matching TRBD1. The germline V gene has CDR1 GTSNPN and CDR2 SVGIG (reference sequence). This CDR3 is 14 amino acids long. With 1 base clipped from V and 7 bases from J, the junction kept 6 bases outside the gene matches. The CDR3 DNA is TGTGCCTGGAGTGGATGGGGGACAGGGGTTGGCTACACCTTC. Translated: CAWSGWGTGVGYTF.

This clone came up once. CDR3 DNA sequence: TGCGCCAGCAGCCATGTAAATTCACCCCTCCACTTT. This gives the protein CASSHVNSPLHF. This chain uses TRBV4-3 with TRBJ1-6; no clear D. In germline, CDR1 is LGHNA, CDR2 YSLEER. The CDR3 spans 12 residues. V dropped 3 bases and J dropped 7 bases, with 4 bases sitting between them.

This clone was detected a few times. The chain joins TRBV6-2 or TRBV6-3 to TRBJ1-1; the D is unclear. The CDR3 contains 14 residues. The V end was cut by 2 bases, the J end by 3 bases, with 10 bases between. Germline lookup yields CDR1 MNHEY and CDR2 SVGEGT. The CDR3 bases are TGTGCCAGCAGTTACGCAGGATCGCACACTGAAGCTTTCTTT. It is translated as CASSYAGSHTEAFF.

The gene calls are TRBV5-6 and TRBJ2-3, with 13 positions matching TRBD2. The V gene's germline CDR1 is SGHDT and CDR2 YYEEEE. The CDR3 runs to 18 residues. Trimming cost V 4 bases and J 2 bases; bases outside gene matches: 10. The CDR3 bases are TGTGCCAGCAGCCTACTCGGGACTAGCGGGGCTCTCACAGATACGCAGTATTTT. Translating it yields CASSLLGTSGALTDTQYF.

This sequence joins TRBV6-4 and TRBJ1-2, with 8 nucleotides matching TRBD1. This CDR3 comprises 15 residues. The trim removed 2 bases at V and 4 bases at J, leaving 6 bases unmatched. Germline V gene lookup returns CDR1 MRHNA and CDR2 SNTAGT. The CDR3 DNA is TGTGCCAGCAGTGACAAGGGACAGGAAGGCTATGGCTACACCTTC. Its translation: CASSDKGQEGYGYTF.

The genes are TRBV29-1 and TRBJ1-1, with D unclear. CDR3 length: 16 amino acids. V was cut by 6 bases and J by 4 bases, with 24 bases left in between. CDR1 and CDR2 from the germline V gene are SQVTM and ANQGSEA. In DNA, the CDR3 is TGCAGCGTCCTCGATCCCCTGGGAGGGTTGGGCACTGAAGCTTTCTTT. This gives the protein CSVLDPLGGLGTEAFF.

The J gene is TRBJ1-6, the V gene TRBV28, with 7 bases that match TRBD1. The CDR3 covers 15 residues. Germline CDR1 MDHEN, CDR2 SYDVKM. Losses at the gene ends were 5 bases for V and 9 bases for J; bases not matched to a gene: 10. CDR3 in DNA: TGTGCCAGCAGTGGATCACAGGGGAAAGGTTCACCCCTCCACTTT. Translation: CASSGSQGKGSPLHF.

The chain links TRBV10-2 to TRBJ1-1; tentative D call: TRBD1 (6 bases). This CDR3 contains 12 residues. Germline V gene data show CDR1 as WSHSY and CDR2 as SAAADI. Trimming left V 6 bases short and J 1 base short, with 6 bases between. CDR3 sequence (DNA): TGCGCCAGCAGGACAGGGAACACTGAAGCTTTCTTT. Translating it yields CASRTGNTEAFF.

In this sample, this clone turned up once. The chain combines TRBV4-3 with TRBJ2-5; 12 bases are a match to TRBD2. The CDR3 spans 15 residues. V dropped 4 bases and J dropped 6; count of bases not matched to a gene: 6. The germline V gene encodes CDR1 LGHNA and CDR2 YSLEER. The CDR3 DNA follows: TGCGCCAGCAGCCCGGGACTAGCGGGTTTAAAGACCCAGTACTTC. This translates into CASSPGLAGLKTQYF.

V usage is TRBV4-1 and J usage is TRBJ2-7; 8 bases are shared with TRBD2. This CDR3 spans 15 amino acids. Germline-derived CDR1 and CDR2 are MGHRA and YSYEKL. Losses at the gene ends were 1 base for V and 2 bases for J; bases not matched to a gene: 4. CDR3 coding DNA: TGCGCCAGCAGCCAAGCTCTAGCGGGCCCCTACGAGCAGTACTTC. This sequence encodes CASSQALAGPYEQYF.